The clone carrying this T cell receptor (beta chain) has ten or more counts. This specimen comes from a study of Graves' ophthalmopathy and Graves' hyperthyroidism. RNA transcripts provided the template for amplifying TCR beta CDR3 regions. Scientists carried out first-round RT-PCR using HTBI primers and then a second-round multiplex PCR. MiXCR, run by TCRdb on the multiplex PCR reads, gives a single entry per CDR3 protein. This table has approximately 640,000 distinct CDR3 sequences, about 40% appearing once. The CDR3 totals 14 residues. Trimming left V 1 base short and J 0 bases short, with 7 bases between. Germline V CDR1 and CDR2: SGHDT, YYEEEE.

The sequence came from an adult man with Graves' ophthalmopathy. Sequencing input: peripheral blood. The chain recombines TRBV5-6 with TRBJ1-1; D not resolved. CDR3: CASSLPAMNTEAFF. The CDR3, as DNA: TGTGCCAGCAGCTTGCCAGCCATGAACACTGAAGCTTTCTTT.